This record looks at one T cell receptor beta chain sequence and its context. Trimming pared 6 bases from V and 3 bases from J, leaving 11 bases between. The CDR3 spans 13 residues. CDR1 MDHEN and CDR2 SYDVKM come from the germline V gene. This sample stems from a study of blood T cell repertoires in COVID-19. TCRdb's copy holds only in-frame clones and misses some; the assay was immunoSEQ multiplex PCR. The table includes 200,000 to 300,000 clones, 75% to 90% detected once. Participants were placed into cohorts based on the clinical history they reported. The sample comprised PBMCs or T cells enriched from blood (not recorded which). The TCR originated in a young woman who had recovered from COVID-19. The genes are TRBV28 and TRBJ1-1, with D maybe TRBD1 (5 bases). CDR3 loop: CASRRAGDTEAFF. As DNA, the CDR3 is TGTGCCAGCAGGAGGGCGGGGGACACTGAAGCTTTCTTT.